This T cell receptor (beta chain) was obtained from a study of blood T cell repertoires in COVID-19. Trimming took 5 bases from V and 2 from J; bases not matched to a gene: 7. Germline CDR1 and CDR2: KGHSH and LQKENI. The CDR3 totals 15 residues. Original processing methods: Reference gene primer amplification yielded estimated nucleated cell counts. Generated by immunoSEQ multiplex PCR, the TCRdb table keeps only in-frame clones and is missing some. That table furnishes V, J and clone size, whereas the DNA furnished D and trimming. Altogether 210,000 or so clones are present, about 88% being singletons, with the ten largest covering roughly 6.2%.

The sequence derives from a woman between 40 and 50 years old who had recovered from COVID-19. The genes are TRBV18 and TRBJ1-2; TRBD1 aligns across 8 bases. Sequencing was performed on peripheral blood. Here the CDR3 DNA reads TGTGCCAGCTCATTACAGGGGGATCAGAACTATGGCTACACCTTC. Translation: CASSLQGDQNYGYTF.